Listed here are 14 T cell receptor beta chains from one sample, sequenced in a study of blood T cell repertoires in COVID-19. Clones were read by immunoSEQ multiplex PCR, and TCRdb kept only the in-frame ones, dropping some. The repertoire consists of approximately 70,000 clones, with approximately 90% occurring once and the leading ten covering just over 2.5%. The sample was peripheral blood. The origin of the receptors is a man aged 50-59 years with COVID-19, enrolled during active disease.

The count of this clone is one. The chain recombines TRBV5-8 with TRBJ2-7, with 10 bases fitting TRBD1. Germline V gives CDR1 SGHTS, CDR2 YDEGEE. The V gene end was trimmed by 3 bases and the J gene end by 0 bases; junction bases not matched to a gene: 9. The CDR3 loop spans 17 amino acids. The CDR3 nucleotides are TGTGCCAGCAGCTCCTCGGGACAGGGGTATATCTCCTACGAGCAGTACTTC. Protein: CASSSSGQGYISYEQYF.

This clone was recorded only once. The CDR3 DNA sequence: TGTGCCAGCAGTTGCGGCGGTTGGAGGAGTCGTCTCGAGACCCAGTACTTC. Amino acids: CASSCGGWRSRLETQYF. The rearrangement links TRBV6-8 to TRBJ2-5; D is perhaps TRBD2 (5 bases). The CDR3 length is 17 residues. The V end was cut by 4 bases, the J end by 5 bases, with 23 bases between. Germline V gene lookup returns CDR1 MNHGY and CDR2 SAAAGT.

The gene calls are TRBV18 and TRBJ1-1, with D hard to call. This CDR3 contains 12 residues. The germline CDR1 and CDR2 sequences are KGHSH and LQKENI. Trimming took 2 bases from V and 7 from J, leaving 8 bases between them. In DNA form, the CDR3 reads TGTGCCAGCTCACCAGGGGAGGATGAAGCTTTCTTT. Translating it yields CASSPGEDEAFF.

The V call is TRBV9, the J call TRBJ1-5; D is perhaps TRBD1 (6 bases). The V end lost 0 bases, the J end lost 6 bases, and 13 bases lay between the germline ends. The length of the CDR3 is 15 residues. CDR1 and CDR2 (germline): SGDLS, YYNGEE. CDR3 DNA: TGTGCCAGCAGCGTAGAGGGGGTGGCGGGTCAGCCCCAGCATTTT. Its protein product is CASSVEGVAGQPQHF.

The rearrangement joins TRBV6-2 or TRBV6-3 to TRBJ2-7, with 12 bases identical to TRBD2. Germline V gene sequence: CDR1 MNHEY, CDR2 SVGEGT. The CDR3 totals 17 residues. With 6 bases clipped from V and 5 bases from J, the junction kept 14 bases outside the gene matches. The DNA of the CDR3 is TGTGCCAGCAGCCAGAATCTAGCGGGAGGGCCTAACGACGAGCAGTACTTC. This encodes CASSQNLAGGPNDEQYF.

The chain has TRBV6-1 and TRBJ1-5; the D gene is possibly TRBD1 (6 bases). V lost 2 bases and J 4 bases, leaving 12 bases between the germline ends. The germline V gene has CDR1 MNHNS and CDR2 SASEGT. This CDR3 has 15 residues. CDR3 nucleotide sequence: TGTGCCAGCAGTGAAACAGGGCGATCGAATCAGCCCCAGCATTTT. Translation: CASSETGRSNQPQHF.

V usage is TRBV11-3 and J usage is TRBJ2-3; D not certain. The CDR3 spans 16 residues. Trimming removed 1 base at V and 4 bases at J, with 15 bases between. The V gene's germline CDR1 is SGHNT and CDR2 YENEEA. In nucleotides, the CDR3 is TGTGCCAGCAGCTTAGGATTCGGGTTGTCCGCAGATACGCAGTATTTT. Amino acids: CASSLGFGLSADTQYF.

This clone showed up just once. The rearrangement joins TRBV7-9 to TRBJ2-1; D is uncertain. The CDR3 runs 14 residues. Germline CDR1 reads SEHNR; CDR2 reads FQNEAQ (reference sequence). V was trimmed by 5 bases and J by 1 base, leaving 9 bases between them. The CDR3 here is CASSPEASYNEQFF. CDR3 nucleotides: TGTGCCAGCAGCCCCGAGGCATCCTACAATGAGCAGTTCTTC.

The V gene is TRBV11-2, the J gene TRBJ1-2; D might be TRBD1 (5 bases). The CDR3 has 12 amino acids. Trimming shortened V by 5 bases and J by 8 bases, and 12 bases separated the two germline ends. CDR1 SGHAT and CDR2 FQNNGV come from the germline V gene. The CDR3 region has the DNA TGTGCCAGCAGCGGGGGGGGAGAAGGCTACACCTTC. Amino acids: CASSGGGEGYTF.

V and J are TRBV19 and TRBJ2-1; unclear D gene. Germline CDR1 reads LNHDA; CDR2 reads SQIVND (reference sequence). The CDR3 is 14 amino acids. The V end was cut by 1 base, the J end by 7 bases, with 11 bases between. CDR3 sequence: CASSIVTSRNEQFF. The CDR3 DNA reads TGTGCCAGTAGTATAGTGACATCCAGAAATGAGCAGTTCTTC.

The chain has TRBV19 and TRBJ1-1; D ambiguous. The germline gives CDR1 LNHDA, CDR2 SQIVND (reference sequence). The length of the CDR3 is 14 residues. V dropped 1 base and J dropped 4 bases, with 10 bases sitting between them. As DNA, the CDR3 is TGTGCCAGTAGTATAGGAGGAGGTGGCACTGAAGCTTTCTTT. Its protein product is CASSIGGGGTEAFF.

V is TRBV6-2 or TRBV6-3 and J is TRBJ2-3; 11 nucleotides agree with TRBD2. In germline, CDR1 is MNHEY, CDR2 SVGEGT. J was trimmed by 5 bases and V by 6 bases; bases with no gene match: 13. This CDR3 comprises 17 residues. The CDR3 bases are TGTGCCAGCAGCCGCCTCAACACCGGGACTAGCGGAGATACGCAGTATTTT. Protein sequence: CASSRLNTGTSGDTQYF.

The J gene is TRBJ2-5, the V gene TRBV4-2; 9 bases fit TRBD2. Unmatched junction bases numbered 8, after V lost 2 bases and J lost 1 base. Germline CDR1 is LGHNA and CDR2 is YNFKEQ. This CDR3 has 17 amino acids. The CDR3 loop is CASSQIGPGLAQETQYF. The CDR3 DNA reads as TGTGCCAGCAGCCAAATAGGACCGGGACTAGCCCAAGAGACCCAGTACTTC.

The V and J genes are TRBV19 and TRBJ2-5; 8 positions match TRBD2. The CDR3 is 14 residues long. CDR1 is LNHDA, CDR2 SQIVND, per germline (reference sequence). The trim removed 7 bases at V and 4 bases at J, leaving 8 bases unmatched. The CDR3 DNA reads as TGTGCCAGTAACCCGGGAGGGCCGGGAGAGACCCAGTACTTC. This translates into CASNPGGPGETQYF.